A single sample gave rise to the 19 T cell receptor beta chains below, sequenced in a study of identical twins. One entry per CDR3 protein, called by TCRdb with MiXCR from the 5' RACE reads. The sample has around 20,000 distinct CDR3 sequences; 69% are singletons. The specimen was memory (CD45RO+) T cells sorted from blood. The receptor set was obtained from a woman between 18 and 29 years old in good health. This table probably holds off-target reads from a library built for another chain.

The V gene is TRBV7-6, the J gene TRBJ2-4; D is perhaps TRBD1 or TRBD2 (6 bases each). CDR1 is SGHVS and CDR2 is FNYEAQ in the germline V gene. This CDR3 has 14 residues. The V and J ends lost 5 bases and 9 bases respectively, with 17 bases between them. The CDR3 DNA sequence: TGTGCCAGCAGCCTAGGGGGGCCGGAGAGCATTCAGTACTTC. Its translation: CASSLGGPESIQYF.

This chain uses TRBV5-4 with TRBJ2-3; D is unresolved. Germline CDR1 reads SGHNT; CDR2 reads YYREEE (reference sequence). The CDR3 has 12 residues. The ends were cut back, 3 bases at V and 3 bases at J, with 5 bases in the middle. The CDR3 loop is CASSSITDTQYF. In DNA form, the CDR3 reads TGTGCCAGCAGCTCGATAACAGATACGCAGTATTTT.

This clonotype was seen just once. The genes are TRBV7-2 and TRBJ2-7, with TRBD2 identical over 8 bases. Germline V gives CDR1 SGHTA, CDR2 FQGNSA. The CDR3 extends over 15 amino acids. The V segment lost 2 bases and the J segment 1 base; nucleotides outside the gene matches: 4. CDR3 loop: CASSLSGSWSYEQYF. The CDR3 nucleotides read TGTGCCAGCAGCTTAAGCGGGAGTTGGTCCTACGAGCAGTACTTC.

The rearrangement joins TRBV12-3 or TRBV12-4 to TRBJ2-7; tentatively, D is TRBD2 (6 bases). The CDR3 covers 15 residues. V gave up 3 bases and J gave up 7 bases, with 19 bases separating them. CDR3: CASSFALKGLREQYF. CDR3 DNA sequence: TGTGCCAGCAGTTTCGCCCTCAAGGGACTCCGAGAGCAGTACTTC.

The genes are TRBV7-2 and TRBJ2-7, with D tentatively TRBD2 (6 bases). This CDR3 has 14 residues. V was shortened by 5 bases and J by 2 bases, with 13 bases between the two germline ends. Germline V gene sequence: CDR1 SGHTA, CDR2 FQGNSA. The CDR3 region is CASSLRLVPYEQYF. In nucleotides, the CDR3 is TGTGCCAGCAGCCTAAGACTAGTACCCTACGAGCAGTACTTC.

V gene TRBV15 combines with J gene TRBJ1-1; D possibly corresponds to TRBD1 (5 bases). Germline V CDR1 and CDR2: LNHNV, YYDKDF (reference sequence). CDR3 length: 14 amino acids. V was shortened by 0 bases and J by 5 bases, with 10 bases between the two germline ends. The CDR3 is CATSRDLAGTEAFF. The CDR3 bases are TGTGCCACCAGCAGAGATTTAGCAGGGACTGAAGCTTTCTTT.

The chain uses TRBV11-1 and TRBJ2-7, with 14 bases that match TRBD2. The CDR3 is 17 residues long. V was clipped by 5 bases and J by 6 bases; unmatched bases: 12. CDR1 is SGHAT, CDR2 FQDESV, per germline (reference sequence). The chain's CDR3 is CASSRTTGLAGGGEQYF. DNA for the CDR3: TGTGCCAGCAGCCGCACGACCGGACTAGCGGGAGGAGGCGAGCAGTACTTC.

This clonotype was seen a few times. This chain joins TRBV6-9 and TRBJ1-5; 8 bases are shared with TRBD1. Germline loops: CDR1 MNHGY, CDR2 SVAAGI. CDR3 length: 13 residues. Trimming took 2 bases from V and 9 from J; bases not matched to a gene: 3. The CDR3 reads CASSYTGGRPQHF. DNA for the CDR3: TGTGCCAGCAGTTATACAGGGGGTCGGCCCCAGCATTTT.

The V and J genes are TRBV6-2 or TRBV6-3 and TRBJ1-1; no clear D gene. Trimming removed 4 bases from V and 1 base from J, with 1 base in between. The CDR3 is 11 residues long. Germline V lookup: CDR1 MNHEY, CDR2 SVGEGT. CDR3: CASSWNTEAFF. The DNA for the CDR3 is TGTGCCAGCAGTTGGAACACTGAAGCTTTCTTT.

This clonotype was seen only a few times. CDR3 residues: CASSPLIGLAGAPLDEQFF. Here the CDR3 DNA reads TGTGCCAGCTCACCCCTCATAGGACTAGCGGGAGCGCCATTGGATGAGCAGTTCTTC. This rearrangement joins TRBV18 to TRBJ2-1; 13 nucleotides agree with TRBD2. Germline V gives CDR1 KGHSH, CDR2 LQKENI. The CDR3 contains 19 residues. J lost 8 bases, V lost 3 bases, and 16 bases had no gene match.

The CDR3 region is CASTQGGWGRTEAFF. CDR3 in DNA: TGTGCCAGCACCCAAGGGGGGTGGGGCCGGACTGAAGCTTTCTTT. The chain couples TRBV5-6 to TRBJ1-1; a possible D gene is TRBD1 (6 bases). Per germline, CDR1 SGHDT and CDR2 YYEEEE. V was shortened by 6 bases and J by 5 bases, with 20 bases between the two germline ends. This CDR3 is built from 15 residues. The full variable domain, its missing parts supplied by reference TRBV5-6 and TRBJ1-1, is DAGVTQSPTHLIKTRGQQVTLRCSPKSGHDTVSWYQQALGQGPQFIFQYYEEEERQRGNFPDRFSGHQFPNYSSELNVNALLLGDSALYLCASTQGGWGRTEAFFGQGTRLTVV.

Here the CDR3 reads CASSLAEGNSPLHF. The CDR3 bases are TGTGCCAGCAGTTTAGCGGAGGGGAACTCACCCCTCCACTTT. V is TRBV12-3 or TRBV12-4 and J is TRBJ1-6; D might be TRBD1 (5 bases). V gave up 0 bases and J gave up 10 bases, with 10 bases separating them. The CDR3 consists of 14 residues.

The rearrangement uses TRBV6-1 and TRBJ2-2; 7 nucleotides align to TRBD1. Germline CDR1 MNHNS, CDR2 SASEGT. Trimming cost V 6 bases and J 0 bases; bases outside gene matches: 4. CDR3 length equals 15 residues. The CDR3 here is CASSGQGANTGELFF. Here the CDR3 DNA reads TGTGCCAGCAGCGGGCAGGGGGCGAACACCGGGGAGCTGTTTTTT.

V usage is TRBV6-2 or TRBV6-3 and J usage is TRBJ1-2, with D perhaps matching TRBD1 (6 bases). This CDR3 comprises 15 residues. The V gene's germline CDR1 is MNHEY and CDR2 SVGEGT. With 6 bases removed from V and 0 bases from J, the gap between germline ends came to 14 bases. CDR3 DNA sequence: TGTGCCAGCAGACGGACAGCAGGAGCTAACTATGGCTACACCTTC. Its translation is CASRRTAGANYGYTF.

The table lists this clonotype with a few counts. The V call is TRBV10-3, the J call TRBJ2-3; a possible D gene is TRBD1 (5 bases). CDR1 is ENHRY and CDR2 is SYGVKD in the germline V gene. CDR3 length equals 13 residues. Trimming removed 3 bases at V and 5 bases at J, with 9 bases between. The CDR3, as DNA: TGTGCCATCAGTGACCTTCAGGGAGATACGCAGTATTTT. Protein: CAISDLQGDTQYF.

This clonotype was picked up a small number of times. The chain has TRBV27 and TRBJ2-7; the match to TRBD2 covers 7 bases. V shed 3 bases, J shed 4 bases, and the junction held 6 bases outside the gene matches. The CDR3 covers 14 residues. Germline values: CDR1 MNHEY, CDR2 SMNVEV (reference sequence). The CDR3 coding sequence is TGTGCCAGCAGTTTGACTAGCTCACAATACGAGCAGTACTTC. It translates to CASSLTSSQYEQYF.

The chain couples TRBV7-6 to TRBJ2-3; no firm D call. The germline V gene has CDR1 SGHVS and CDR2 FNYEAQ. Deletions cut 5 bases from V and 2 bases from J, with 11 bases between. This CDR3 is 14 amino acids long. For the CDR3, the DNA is TGTGCCAGCAGCAAGCTTACGGACACAGATACGCAGTATTTT. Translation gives CASSKLTDTDTQYF.

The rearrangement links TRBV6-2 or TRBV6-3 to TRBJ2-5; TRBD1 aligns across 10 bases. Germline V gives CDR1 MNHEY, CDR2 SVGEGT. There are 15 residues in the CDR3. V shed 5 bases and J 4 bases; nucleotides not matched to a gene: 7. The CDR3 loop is CASSGTGVWSETQYF. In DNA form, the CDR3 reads TGTGCCAGCAGTGGGACAGGGGTCTGGTCAGAGACCCAGTACTTC.

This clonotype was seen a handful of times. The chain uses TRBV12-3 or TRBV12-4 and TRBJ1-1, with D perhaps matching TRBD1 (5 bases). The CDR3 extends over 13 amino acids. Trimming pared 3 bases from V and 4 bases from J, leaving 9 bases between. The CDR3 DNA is TGTGCCAGCAGTTTGGACATTAGCACTGAAGCTTTCTTT. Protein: CASSLDISTEAFF.